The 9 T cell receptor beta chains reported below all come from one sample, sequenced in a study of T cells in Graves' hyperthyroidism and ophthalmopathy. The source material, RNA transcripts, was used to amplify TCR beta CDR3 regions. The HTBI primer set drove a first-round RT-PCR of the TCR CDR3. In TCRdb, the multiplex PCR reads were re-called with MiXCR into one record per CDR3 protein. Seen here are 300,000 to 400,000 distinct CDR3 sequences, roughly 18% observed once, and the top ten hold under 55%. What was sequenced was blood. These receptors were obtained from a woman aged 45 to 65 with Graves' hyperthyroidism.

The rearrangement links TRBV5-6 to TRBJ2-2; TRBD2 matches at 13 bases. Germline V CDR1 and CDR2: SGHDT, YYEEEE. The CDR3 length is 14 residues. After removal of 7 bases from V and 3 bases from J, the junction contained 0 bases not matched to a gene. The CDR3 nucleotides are TGTGCCAGCGGACTAGCGGGAGACACCGGGGAGCTGTTTTTT. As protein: CASGLAGDTGELFF.

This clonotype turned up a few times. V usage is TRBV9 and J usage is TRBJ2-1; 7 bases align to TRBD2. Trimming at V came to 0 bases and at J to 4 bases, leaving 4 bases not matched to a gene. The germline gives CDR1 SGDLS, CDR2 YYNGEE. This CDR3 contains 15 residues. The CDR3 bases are TGTGCCAGCAGCGTAGACCAGCGGGGATACAATGAGCAGTTCTTC. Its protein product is CASSVDQRGYNEQFF.

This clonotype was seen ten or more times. The CDR3 DNA follows: TGTGCCAGCAGTTCCCGGACCCGCGTGTCTTCACCCCTCCACTTT. This codes for CASSSRTRVSSPLHF. The rearrangement uses TRBV28 and TRBJ1-6; D gene unclear. The CDR3 contains 15 residues. Germline loops: CDR1 MDHEN, CDR2 SYDVKM. Deletions cut 4 bases from V and 9 bases from J, with 16 bases between.

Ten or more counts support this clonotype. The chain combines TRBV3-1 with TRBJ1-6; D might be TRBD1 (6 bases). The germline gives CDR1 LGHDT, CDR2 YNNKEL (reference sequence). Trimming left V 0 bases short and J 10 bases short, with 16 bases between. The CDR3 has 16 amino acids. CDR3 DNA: TGTGCCAGCAGCCAAGAGGCCGGGGGGCGGAGGTCACCCCTCCACTTT. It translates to CASSQEAGGRRSPLHF.

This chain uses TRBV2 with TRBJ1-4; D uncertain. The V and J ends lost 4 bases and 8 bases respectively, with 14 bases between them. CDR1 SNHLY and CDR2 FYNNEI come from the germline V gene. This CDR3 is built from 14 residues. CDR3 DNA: TGTGCCAGCAGTGTTGAGAGGGAGGGCGAAAAACTGTTTTTT. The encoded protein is CASSVEREGEKLFF.

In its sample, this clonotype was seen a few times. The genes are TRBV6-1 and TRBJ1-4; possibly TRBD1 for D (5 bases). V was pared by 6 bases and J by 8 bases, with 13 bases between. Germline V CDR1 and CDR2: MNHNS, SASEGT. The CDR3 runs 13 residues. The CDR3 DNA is TGTGCCAGCAGCCAGGGCACTATAGAAAAACTGTTTTTT. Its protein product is CASSQGTIEKLFF.

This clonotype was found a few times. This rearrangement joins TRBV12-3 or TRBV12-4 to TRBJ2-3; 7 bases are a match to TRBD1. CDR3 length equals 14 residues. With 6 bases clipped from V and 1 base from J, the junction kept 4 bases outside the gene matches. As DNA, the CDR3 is TGTGCCAGCAGAACAGGGGTGGGCACAGATACGCAGTATTTT. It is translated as CASRTGVGTDTQYF.

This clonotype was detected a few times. The CDR3 here is CASSVGYSGIHTDTQYF. The CDR3 DNA reads as TGTGCCAGCAGCGTAGGATATAGCGGGATTCATACAGATACGCAGTATTTT. The chain uses TRBV9 and TRBJ2-3, with TRBD2 matching 8 bases. This CDR3 is 17 amino acids long. J was trimmed by 3 bases and V by 0 bases; bases with no gene match: 9. The germline CDR1 and CDR2 sequences are SGDLS and YYNGEE.

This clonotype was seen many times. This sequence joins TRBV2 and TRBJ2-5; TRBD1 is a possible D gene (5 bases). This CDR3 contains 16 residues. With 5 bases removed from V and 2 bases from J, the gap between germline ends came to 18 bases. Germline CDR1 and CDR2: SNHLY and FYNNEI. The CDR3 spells CASSQGVGIYQETQYF. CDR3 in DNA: TGTGCCAGCAGTCAGGGTGTGGGGATATATCAAGAGACCCAGTACTTC.